This T cell receptor (beta chain) was captured in a study of T cell clones after liver transplantation. Looking at the study overall: A pre-transplant mixed lymphocyte reaction with TCRbeta sequencing defined graft-donor-reactive clones followed in post-transplant blood. Broader study findings: These preliminary findings come from unstandardized post-transplant sampling times. Graft donor-reactive T cells may have migrated into the graft rather than being deleted.

The CDR3 runs to 16 residues. Germline CDR1 KGHSH, CDR2 LQKENI. The germline V and J ends were trimmed by 3 bases and 1 base, with 15 bases remaining between them. Regarding this clone: Its antigen is unknown.

The table came from immunoSEQ multiplex PCR; TCRdb's copy has only in-frame clones and leaves some out. The sample has around 51,000 clones, 86% seen once. Sorting of unstimulated PBMCs yielded separate CD3+CD4+ and CD3+CD8+ fractions. This material consisted of CD8+ T cells from blood, taken 12 months after liver transplant. The chain links TRBV18 to TRBJ1-1; D perhaps matches TRBD1 (6 bases). The receptor was derived from a human patient who received a liver transplant. Some T cells may be graft donor cells. The CDR3 nucleotides are TGTGCCAGCTCACCCGGGGGGGGGCAAGAGAACACTGAAGCTTTCTTT. Its translation: CASSPGGGQENTEAFF. Based on the CDR3 plus reference TRBV18 and TRBJ1-1, the full variable domain is NAGVMQNPRHLVRRRGQEARLRCSPMKGHSHVYWYRQLPEEGLKFMVYLQKENIIDESGMPKERFSAEFPKEGPSILRIQQVVRGDSAAYFCASSPGGGQENTEAFFGQGTRLTVV.